A single sample gave rise to the 24 T cell receptor beta chains below, sequenced in a study of blood T cell repertoires in COVID-19 (dated by TCRdb to about 2020). Receptors were amplified or captured by the immunoSEQ multiplex PCR assay. The table was pulled from immuneACCESS by TCRdb, which kept in-frame rearrangements only. Such tables lose some clones; where checked, under half of the loss comes from unresolved V genes, and the rest has no known cause. This sample gives about 190,000 clones in total; 70% to 90% of them show up just once. 5.5% to 7% of the sample belongs to the ten largest clones. What was sequenced was peripheral blood. The receptors were gathered from a middle-aged woman who had recovered from COVID-19.

This CDR3 is CASSLRQGPTEKLFF. The CDR3 DNA is TGTGCCAGCAGCCTTAGACAGGGGCCGACTGAAAAACTGTTTTTT. This chain uses TRBV3-1 (or the pseudogene TRBV3-2) with TRBJ1-4; 8 bases align to TRBD1. The CDR3 loop spans 15 amino acids. The ends lost 4 bases at V and 7 bases at J; junction bases unmatched: 8. Germline CDR1 and CDR2: LGHDT and YNNKEL (reference sequence).

This chain uses TRBV15 with TRBJ2-2; D is undetermined. Trimming removed 1 base at V and 4 bases at J, with 4 bases between. This CDR3 comprises 13 residues. Germline CDR1 reads LNHNV; CDR2 reads YYDKDF (reference sequence). The CDR3 loop reads CATSRGVTGELFF. In DNA form, the CDR3 reads TGTGCCACCAGCAGAGGAGTCACCGGGGAGCTGTTTTTT.

The rearrangement joins TRBV19 to TRBJ2-5, with D perhaps TRBD2 (6 bases). V shed 5 bases and J shed 5 bases, with 18 bases lying between them. This CDR3 region has 15 residues. CDR1 is LNHDA and CDR2 is SQIVND in the germline V gene (reference sequence). The CDR3 region has the DNA TGTGCCAGTAGTGGAGGGAGCCCATCACTGGAGACCCAGTACTTC. Its protein product is CASSGGSPSLETQYF.

This clone appeared once. The chain joins TRBV5-4 to TRBJ1-6; no clear D gene. V was trimmed by 0 bases and J by 6 bases, leaving 7 bases between them. This CDR3 is 14 amino acids long. CDR1 SGHNT and CDR2 YYREEE come from the germline V gene (reference sequence). CDR3 bases: TGTGCCAGCAGCTTGGGACATACTAATTCACCCCTCCACTTT. Translation: CASSLGHTNSPLHF.

The chain employs TRBV19 and TRBJ2-5; TRBD1 is a possible D gene (5 bases). The CDR3 sequence is 15 residues long. CDR1 and CDR2 (germline): LNHDA, SQIVND (reference sequence). V lost 2 bases and J 1 base, leaving 11 bases between the germline ends. CDR3 loop: CASSILGQPQETQYF. CDR3 in DNA: TGTGCCAGTAGTATATTGGGGCAGCCCCAAGAGACCCAGTACTTC. The complete variable domain, with remaining parts taken from reference TRBV19 and TRBJ2-5, reads DGGITQSPKYLFRKEGQNVTLSCEQNLNHDAMYWYRQDPGQGLRLIYYSQIVNDFQKGDIAEGYSVSREKKESFPLTVTSAQKNPTAFYLCASSILGQPQETQYFGPGTRLLVL.

This clone was found a few times. CDR3 nucleotide sequence: TGTGCCAGCAGCCAAGGGACAGTAGCTAACTATGGCTACACCTTC. It encodes CASSQGTVANYGYTF. V is TRBV3-1 (or the pseudogene TRBV3-2) and J is TRBJ1-2; D is possibly TRBD1 (6 bases). CDR1 LGHDT and CDR2 YNNKEL come from the germline V gene (reference sequence). V lost 1 base and J 0 bases, leaving 9 bases between the germline ends. This CDR3 comprises 15 residues.

This clone was counted once. CDR3 sequence: CASSLALERRNYNEQFF. DNA of the CDR3: TGTGCCAGCAGCTTAGCGCTAGAGCGGAGAAACTACAATGAGCAGTTCTTC. The V call is TRBV7-9, the J call TRBJ2-1, with TRBD2 as a possible D gene (5 bases). Trimming removed 0 bases at V and 3 bases at J, with 15 bases between. The germline V gene has CDR1 SEHNR and CDR2 FQNEAQ (reference sequence). This CDR3 is 17 amino acids long.

The chain is built from TRBV2 and TRBJ2-1; weak D call: TRBD1 (6 bases). Germline assignment: CDR1 SNHLY and CDR2 FYNNEI. The CDR3 spans 13 residues. V shed 3 bases and J shed 9 bases, with 12 bases lying between them. The CDR3 sequence is CASSEDTGSEQFF. CDR3 DNA sequence: TGTGCCAGCAGTGAGGATACAGGGAGTGAGCAGTTCTTC.

The rearrangement links TRBV7-2 to TRBJ2-3; 9 bases match TRBD1. The V gene end was trimmed by 7 bases and the J gene end by 8 bases; junction bases not matched to a gene: 16. From germline, CDR1 is SGHTA and CDR2 FQGNSA. The CDR3 is 16 residues long. The CDR3 loop is CASTYRGLGQVGTQYF. The CDR3 DNA reads as TGTGCCAGCACCTACAGGGGGCTCGGGCAGGTCGGTACGCAGTATTTT. Full variable domain (remainder filled in from reference TRBV7-2 and TRBJ2-3): GAGVSQSPSNKVTEKGKDVELRCDPISGHTALYWYRQSLGQGLEFLIYFQGNSAPDKSGLPSDRFSAERTGGSVSTLTIQRTQQEDSAVYLCASTYRGLGQVGTQYFGPGTRLTVL.

V is TRBV6-4 and J is TRBJ2-2; 8 nucleotides match TRBD1. Unmatched junction bases numbered 6, after V lost 5 bases and J lost 7 bases. In germline, CDR1 is MRHNA, CDR2 SNTAGT. The CDR3 is 14 amino acids. The chain's CDR3 is CASSSDRDSGELFF. The CDR3 nucleotides read TGTGCCAGCAGTTCGGACAGGGACAGCGGGGAGCTGTTTTTT.

This clone was seen just once. The chain employs TRBV11-1 and TRBJ1-2; D call uncertain. Looked up from germline, CDR1 is SGHAT and CDR2 is FQDESV (reference sequence). The CDR3 has 13 amino acids. The V gene lost 3 bases and the J gene lost 4 bases, with 9 bases spanning the gap. The CDR3 DNA follows: TGTGCCAGCAGCTTTACGGGGAGCTATGGCTACACCTTC. Translation gives CASSFTGSYGYTF.

This chain joins TRBV27 and TRBJ1-3; a weak D match, TRBD1 (6 bases). CDR1 MNHEY and CDR2 SMNVEV come from the germline V gene (reference sequence). V lost 6 bases to trimming and J lost 2 bases, with 11 bases between them. This CDR3 is 14 amino acids long. The CDR3 reads CASRTGFPGNTIYF. Here the CDR3 DNA reads TGTGCCAGCAGAACAGGGTTTCCTGGAAACACCATATATTTT.

V gene TRBV3-1 (or the pseudogene TRBV3-2) combines with J gene TRBJ2-1; D possibly corresponds to TRBD1 (6 bases). The CDR3 is made up of 15 amino acids. Trimming cost V 4 bases and J 1 base, with 11 bases left between them. Germline CDR1 LGHDT, CDR2 YNNKEL (reference sequence). In DNA, the CDR3 is TGTGCCAGCAGCCCCGGGACAAGTTCCTACAATGAGCAGTTCTTC. Protein: CASSPGTSSYNEQFF.

V and J are TRBV10-3 and TRBJ1-1, with unresolved D. Germline CDR1 is ENHRY and CDR2 is SYGVKD. The CDR3 is made up of 13 amino acids. V lost 5 bases and J lost 6, with 13 bases in between. CDR3 sequence reads: CAISPDSLAEAFF. CDR3 DNA sequence: TGTGCCATCAGTCCAGATTCGTTGGCTGAAGCTTTCTTT.

The chain has TRBV7-2 and TRBJ1-5; 9 bases are a match to TRBD1. Germline V gene lookup returns CDR1 SGHTA and CDR2 FQGNSA. The CDR3 is 16 amino acids. The V and J ends lost 5 bases and 3 bases, in that order; junction bases with no gene match: 8. CDR3 bases: TGTGCCAGCAGCCTATCCGGGACAGGGAACAATCAGCCCCAGCATTTT. Protein product: CASSLSGTGNNQPQHF.

This clone was detected only once. The rearrangement joins TRBV6-5 to TRBJ1-5, with 8 bases that match TRBD1. The V gene end was trimmed by 4 bases and the J gene end by 4 bases; junction bases not matched to a gene: 6. CDR1 MNHEY and CDR2 SVGAGI come from the germline V gene. The CDR3 loop spans 15 amino acids. The CDR3 spells CASSSHRQGNQPQHF. CDR3 DNA: TGTGCCAGCAGTTCCCATAGACAGGGGAATCAGCCCCAGCATTTT.

The chain uses TRBV10-3 and TRBJ2-3; D gene uncertain. V shed 7 bases and J shed 2 bases, with 19 bases lying between them. The CDR3 has 16 residues. Germline lookup yields CDR1 ENHRY and CDR2 SYGVKD. The CDR3 coding sequence is TGTGCCATCACCGAAAGTACGGTTTGGTCCACAGATACGCAGTATTTT. Its protein product is CAITESTVWSTDTQYF.

CDR3 sequence: CASSHRDQDYGYTF. As DNA, the CDR3 is TGTGCCAGCAGTCACAGGGATCAAGACTATGGCTACACCTTC. The V gene is TRBV5-6, the J gene TRBJ1-2, with a tentative D call TRBD1 (6 bases). The CDR3 sequence is 14 residues long. CDR1 is SGHDT, CDR2 YYEEEE, per germline. Between the trimmed V and J ends, which lost 5 bases and 3 bases, there was a span of 14 bases.

V gene TRBV10-3 combines with J gene TRBJ1-1; tentatively, D is TRBD1 (6 bases). Deletions cut 8 bases from V and 5 bases from J, with 12 bases between. Germline CDR1 reads ENHRY; CDR2 reads SYGVKD. CDR3 size: 12 residues. The CDR3 here is CAIGSQGTEAFF. The CDR3 DNA is TGTGCCATCGGGTCGCAGGGGACTGAAGCTTTCTTT.

The chain is built from TRBV16 and TRBJ1-2; D remains unclear. CDR3 length: 13 residues. V was pared by 2 bases and J by 4 bases, with 8 bases between. Germline V gene data show CDR1 as KGHSY and CDR2 as FQNENV. The CDR3 spells CASSQPRVYGYTF. DNA for the CDR3: TGTGCCAGCAGCCAACCACGGGTCTATGGCTACACCTTC.

The chain has TRBV10-3 and TRBJ2-1; TRBD2 aligns across 11 bases. This CDR3 spans 17 amino acids. The germline V gene has CDR1 ENHRY and CDR2 SYGVKD. V lost 4 bases, J lost 3 bases, and 8 bases stayed unmatched. As DNA, the CDR3 is TGTGCCATCAGTGGAGCCCCTACTAGCGGGAGCTACAATGAGCAGTTCTTC. It specifies CAISGAPTSGSYNEQFF.

This chain uses TRBV5-1 with TRBJ2-1; D might be TRBD2 (7 bases). The germline V gene has CDR1 SGHRS and CDR2 YFSETQ. The CDR3 contains 14 residues. V gave up 2 bases and J gave up 5 bases, with 11 bases separating them. In DNA form, the CDR3 reads TGCGCCAGCAGCTTAGGGGGGGCAGACAATGAGCAGTTCTTC. Translation gives CASSLGGADNEQFF.

V usage is TRBV5-4 and J usage is TRBJ2-3, with a weak D call TRBD2 (5 bases). The V end lost 3 bases, the J end lost 5 bases, and 16 bases lay between the germline ends. Germline V gene data show CDR1 as SGHNT and CDR2 as YYREEE (reference sequence). This CDR3 has 15 amino acids. CDR3 sequence: CASSSTAEGGDTQYF. For the CDR3, the DNA is TGTGCCAGCAGCTCGACGGCCGAAGGAGGAGATACGCAGTATTTT.

There are a few counts of this clone. The chain employs TRBV27 and TRBJ2-2; 11 bases line up with TRBD2. The V segment lost 6 bases and the J segment 6 bases; nucleotides outside the gene matches: 9. In germline, CDR1 is MNHEY, CDR2 SMNVEV (reference sequence). The CDR3 has 16 residues. CDR3 nucleotide sequence: TGTGCCAGCAGCGCTGGGACTAGCGGCCGGGCCGGGGAGCTGTTTTTT. Its protein is CASSAGTSGRAGELFF.